This TCR beta chain was sequenced for a study of shared clonotypes between healthy human individuals. The CD4+ fraction was divided into a CD45RA+ naive subset and a CD45RA-negative memory subset. Every immunoSEQ plate was one replicate of a subset's evenly spread DNA. Original processing notes: Filtering differed, since immunoSEQ gave only junction sequences and no quality scores. Sequenced by immunoSEQ multiplex PCR; TCRdb stores in-frame clones only, minus some. V and J calls and clone size follow that table, whereas D and trimming were derived from the DNA. The table includes about 1 million clones, approximately 70% detected once. Notes on the study in general: Compared with clonotypes that all four donors shared, non-shared clonotypes had lower generation probabilities.

Unmatched junction bases numbered 5, after V lost 0 bases and J lost 6 bases. CDR1 is SGHRS, CDR2 YFSETQ, per germline. The length of the CDR3 is 14 residues. On this clone: As yet, its antigen is unknown.

Specimen: memory CD4+ T cells sorted from blood. Subset described: CD45RA-negative fraction. The TCR originated in a man in his late teens or twenties in good health. The rearrangement uses TRBV5-1 and TRBJ1-1, with TRBD1 matching over 7 bases. CDR3 DNA: TGCGCCAGCAGCTTGGCGGGACAGTTCTCTGAAGCTTTCTTT. It is translated as CASSLAGQFSEAFF.